The entry below gives a single T cell receptor (beta chain) sequence along with its context. The antigen is not known. The sample is drawn from a study of blood T cells in healthy people across ages. In germline, CDR1 is LGHDT, CDR2 YNNKEL (reference sequence). This CDR3 spans 11 amino acids. Trimming took 3 bases from V and 7 from J, leaving 6 bases between them. Findings of the study overall: Estimated diversity that came from one million T cells was considered an underestimate.

Using a J-beta primer mix together with a sample-barcoded 5' primer, a second PCR was run for about 6 to 11 cycles. Individual samples furnished no less than 3 million CDR3-containing paired-end reads apiece. TCRdb called the 5' RACE reads again in MiXCR, with one record for every CDR3 protein. The table shows some 690,000 distinct CDR3 sequences, with about a fifth occurring only once. The chain carries TRBV3-1 and TRBJ2-5; no definite D call. Sequencing was done on a sample of blood. This TCR derives from a man aged 65-85 years in good health. CDR3 bases: TGTGCCAGCAGCCAGCTTCGGACCCAGTACTTC. It yields the protein CASSQLRTQYF.